Each of the 12 T cell receptor beta chains below was sequenced from the same sample in a study of cytomegalovirus exposure and HLA in healthy donors. Both 60 Vbeta primers and 13 Jbeta primers went into the PCR. TCRdb's copy holds only in-frame clones and misses some; the assay was immunoSEQ multiplex PCR. Of around 150,000 clones in the sample, roughly 85% are singletons; the top ten hold about 2%. Material for sequencing was PBMCs. Source of these receptors: a man aged 18 to 30 in good health and CMV-seropositive.

The chain recombines TRBV5-4 with TRBJ1-1; weak D call: TRBD1 (5 bases). V was shortened by 3 bases and J by 7 bases, with 22 bases between the two germline ends. Germline V CDR1 and CDR2: SGHNT, YYREEE (reference sequence). There are 16 residues in the CDR3. CDR3 DNA: TGTGCCAGCAGCTACGTCCCCGGCGGACAAAACCTTGAAGCTTTCTTT. This gives the protein CASSYVPGGQNLEAFF.

This chain uses TRBV7-2 with TRBJ1-2, with a possible D match to TRBD1 (6 bases). This CDR3 is 15 amino acids long. Per the germline V gene, CDR1 is SGHTA and CDR2 is FQGNSA. Trimming took 0 bases from V and 0 from J, leaving 8 bases between them. The CDR3, as DNA: TGTGCCAGCAGCTTAGCCCCAGGGGCTAACTATGGCTACACCTTC. It translates to CASSLAPGANYGYTF.

This clone was seen only once. The rearrangement uses TRBV19 and TRBJ1-5; a possible D gene is TRBD1 (6 bases). This CDR3 has 15 amino acids. The V end was cut by 5 bases, the J end by 2 bases, with 13 bases between. The germline V gene has CDR1 LNHDA and CDR2 SQIVND (reference sequence). The CDR3 DNA reads as TGTGCCAGTAGTTTTCAGGGGATAGGCAATCAGCCCCAGCATTTT. Amino acid sequence: CASSFQGIGNQPQHF.

The chain carries TRBV5-5 and TRBJ2-7, with TRBD2 as a possible D gene (5 bases). CDR1 SGHKS and CDR2 YYEKEE come from the germline V gene (reference sequence). The length of the CDR3 is 12 residues. V shed 0 bases and J shed 6 bases, with 7 bases lying between them. CDR3: CASSLVRAEQYF. CDR3 sequence (DNA): TGTGCCAGCAGCTTGGTGAGGGCCGAGCAGTACTTC. Full variable domain (remainder filled in from reference TRBV5-5 and TRBJ2-7): DAGVTQSPTHLIKTRGQQVTLRCSPISGHKSVSWYQQVLGQGPQFIFQYYEKEERGRGNFPDRFSARQFPNYSSELNVNALLLGDSALYLCASSLVRAEQYFGPGTRLTVT.

V is TRBV4-1 and J is TRBJ2-1, with 9 positions matching TRBD2. The CDR3 runs 15 residues. With V trimmed by 1 base and J by 9 bases, 7 bases remained unmatched. The V gene's germline CDR1 is MGHRA and CDR2 YSYEKL. In nucleotides, the CDR3 is TGCGCCAGCAGCCAAGTGCGGGGGGGCCCTAGTGAGCAGTTCTTC. This encodes CASSQVRGGPSEQFF.

V is TRBV7-8 and J is TRBJ2-7, with 7 bases lining up with TRBD2. V lost 0 bases to trimming and J lost 5 bases; unmatched junction nucleotides: 4. CDR1 and CDR2 (germline): SGHVS, FQNEAQ. The CDR3 has 14 amino acids. CDR3 protein: CASSLAPSGDEQYF. The CDR3 DNA reads TGTGCCAGCAGCTTAGCCCCCAGCGGGGACGAGCAGTACTTC.

The CDR3 nucleotides are TGTGCCAGCAGAAATAGCGGGGGTTCCCCAGATACGCAGTATTTT. Residues: CASRNSGGSPDTQYF. This chain connects TRBV14 to TRBJ2-3, with 9 bases that match TRBD2. The CDR3 is 15 residues long. J lost 4 bases, V lost 6 bases, and 8 bases had no gene match. CDR1 and CDR2 (germline): SGHDN, FVKESK.

This chain connects TRBV11-3 to TRBJ2-2; 14 bases fit TRBD2. The CDR3 has 19 residues. The trim removed 5 bases at V and 6 bases at J, leaving 14 bases unmatched. Germline V CDR1 and CDR2: SGHNT, YENEEA. The CDR3 is CASSPGLAGVTRSPGELFF. CDR3 coding DNA: TGTGCCAGCAGCCCGGGACTAGCGGGGGTAACCCGTTCCCCCGGGGAGCTGTTTTTT.

This chain connects TRBV6-5 to TRBJ2-2; 7 positions agree with TRBD1. This CDR3 contains 14 residues. The V segment lost 7 bases and the J segment 7 bases; nucleotides outside the gene matches: 9. Germline values: CDR1 MNHEY, CDR2 SVGAGI. This CDR3 is CASNHEGGRGELFF. CDR3 nucleotide sequence: TGTGCCAGCAACCACGAAGGGGGCCGCGGGGAGCTGTTTTTT.

The chain has TRBV19 and TRBJ1-2, with D maybe TRBD1 (6 bases). The V gene lost 8 bases and the J gene lost 5 bases, with 18 bases spanning the gap. Germline V gene data show CDR1 as LNHDA and CDR2 as SQIVND (reference sequence). CDR3 length: 14 amino acids. DNA for the CDR3: TGTGCCAGTCGATTACCACAGGGAGAGTATGGCTACACCTTC. Residues: CASRLPQGEYGYTF.

The V gene is TRBV7-9, the J gene TRBJ1-5, with D possibly matching TRBD1 (5 bases). Germline assignment: CDR1 SEHNR and CDR2 FQNEAQ (reference sequence). The CDR3 is 15 amino acids. Between the trimmed V and J ends, which lost 1 base and 4 bases, there was a span of 11 bases. The CDR3 DNA reads as TGTGCCAGCAGCTTAGATGGGAGGGGAAATCAGCCCCAGCATTTT. It specifies CASSLDGRGNQPQHF.

V and J are TRBV19 and TRBJ1-5; TRBD1 matches 8 bases. The CDR3 consists of 15 residues. The germline V gene has CDR1 LNHDA and CDR2 SQIVND (reference sequence). V gave up 3 bases and J gave up 6 bases; unmatched junction bases: 7. CDR3 loop: CASSIQGALGQPQHF. For the CDR3, the DNA is TGTGCCAGTAGTATCCAGGGGGCGCTGGGTCAGCCCCAGCATTTT.